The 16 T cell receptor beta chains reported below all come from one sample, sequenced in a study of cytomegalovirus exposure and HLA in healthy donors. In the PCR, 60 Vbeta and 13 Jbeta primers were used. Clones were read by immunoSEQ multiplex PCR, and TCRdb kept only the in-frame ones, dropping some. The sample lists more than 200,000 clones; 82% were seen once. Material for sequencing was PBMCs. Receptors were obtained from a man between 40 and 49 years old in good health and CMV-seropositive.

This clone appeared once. CDR3 protein: CASSDRGTGELFF. The CDR3 DNA is TGTGCCAGTAGTGACAGGGGAACCGGGGAGCTGTTTTTT. V gene TRBV19 combines with J gene TRBJ2-2; the match to TRBD1 covers 8 bases. The CDR3 spans 13 residues. Germline values: CDR1 LNHDA, CDR2 SQIVND (reference sequence). V trimming: 5 bases; J trimming: 5 bases; junction bases outside the gene matches: 1.

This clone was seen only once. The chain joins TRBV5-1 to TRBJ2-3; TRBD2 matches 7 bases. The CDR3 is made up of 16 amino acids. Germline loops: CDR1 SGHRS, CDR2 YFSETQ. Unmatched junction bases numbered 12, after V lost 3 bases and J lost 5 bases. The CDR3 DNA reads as TGCGCCAGCAGCTCCCTTTCTGAGCCTAGCGGAGATACGCAGTATTTT. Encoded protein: CASSSLSEPSGDTQYF.

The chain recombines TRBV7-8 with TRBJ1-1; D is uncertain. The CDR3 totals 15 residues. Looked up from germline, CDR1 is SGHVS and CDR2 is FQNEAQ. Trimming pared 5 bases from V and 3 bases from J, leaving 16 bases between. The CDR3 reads CASSSLTHGDTEAFF. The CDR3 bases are TGTGCCAGCAGCAGCCTTACTCACGGGGACACTGAAGCTTTCTTT.

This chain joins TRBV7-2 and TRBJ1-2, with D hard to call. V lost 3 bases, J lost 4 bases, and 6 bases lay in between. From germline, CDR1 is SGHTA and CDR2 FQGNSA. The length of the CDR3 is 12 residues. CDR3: CASSFVFYGYTF. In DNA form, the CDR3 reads TGTGCCAGCAGCTTCGTTTTCTATGGCTACACCTTC.

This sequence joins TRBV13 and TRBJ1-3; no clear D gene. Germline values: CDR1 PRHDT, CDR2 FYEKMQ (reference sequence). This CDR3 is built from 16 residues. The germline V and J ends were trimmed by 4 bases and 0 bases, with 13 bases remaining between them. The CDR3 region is CASSSLDRISGNTIYF. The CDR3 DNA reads TGTGCCAGCAGCTCCCTAGACCGGATCTCTGGAAACACCATATATTTT.

CDR3 DNA sequence: TGTGCCAGCAGCATCACTAGCGGCCGCCACAATGAGCAGTTCTTC. It yields the protein CASSITSGRHNEQFF. The V and J genes are TRBV7-3 and TRBJ2-1; 8 nucleotides align to TRBD2. Trimming at V came to 5 bases and at J to 5 bases, leaving 8 bases not matched to a gene. The CDR3 totals 15 residues. Germline V lookup: CDR1 SGHTA, CDR2 FQGTGA. Drawing the rest from reference TRBV7-3 and TRBJ2-1, the complete variable domain is GAGVSQTPSNKVTEKGKYVELRCDPISGHTALYWYRQSLGQGPEFLIYFQGTGAADDSGLPNDRFFAVRPEGSVSTLKIQRTERGDSAVYLCASSITSGRHNEQFFGPGTRLTVL.

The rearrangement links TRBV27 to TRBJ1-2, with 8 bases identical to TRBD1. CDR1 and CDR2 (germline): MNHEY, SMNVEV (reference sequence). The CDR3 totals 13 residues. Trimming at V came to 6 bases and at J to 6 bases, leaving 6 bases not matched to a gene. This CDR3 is CASSLQGVDGYTF. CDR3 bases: TGTGCCAGCAGCCTACAGGGGGTGGATGGCTACACCTTC.

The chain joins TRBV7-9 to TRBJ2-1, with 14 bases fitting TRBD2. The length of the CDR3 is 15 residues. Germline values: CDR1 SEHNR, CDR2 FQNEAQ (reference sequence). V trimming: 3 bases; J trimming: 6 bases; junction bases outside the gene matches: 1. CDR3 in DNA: TGTGCCAGCAGCTTCGGACTAGCGGGAGGCAATGAGCAGTTCTTC. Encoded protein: CASSFGLAGGNEQFF.

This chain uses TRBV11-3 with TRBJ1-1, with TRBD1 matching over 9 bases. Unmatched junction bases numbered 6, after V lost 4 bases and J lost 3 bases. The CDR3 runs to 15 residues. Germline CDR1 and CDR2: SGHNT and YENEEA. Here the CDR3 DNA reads TGTGCCAGCAGCTCGACAGGGGGGGTGTACACTGAAGCTTTCTTT. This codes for CASSSTGGVYTEAFF.

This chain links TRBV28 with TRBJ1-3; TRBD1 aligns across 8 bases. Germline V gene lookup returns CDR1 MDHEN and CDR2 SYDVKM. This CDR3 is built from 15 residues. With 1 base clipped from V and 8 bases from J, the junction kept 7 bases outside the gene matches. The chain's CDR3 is CASSLLGTGWDTIYF. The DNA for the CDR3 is TGTGCCAGCAGTTTATTGGGGACAGGCTGGGACACCATATATTTT.

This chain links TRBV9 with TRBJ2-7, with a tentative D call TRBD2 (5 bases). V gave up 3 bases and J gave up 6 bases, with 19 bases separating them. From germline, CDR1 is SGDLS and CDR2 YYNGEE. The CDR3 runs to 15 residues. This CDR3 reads CASSESGGITSEQYF. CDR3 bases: TGTGCCAGCAGCGAAAGCGGAGGCATAACCTCCGAGCAGTACTTC. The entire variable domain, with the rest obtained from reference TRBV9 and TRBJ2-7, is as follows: DSGVTQTPKHLITATGQRVTLRCSPRSGDLSVYWYQQSLDQGLQFLIQYYNGEERAKGNILERFSAQQFPDLHSELNLSSLELGDSALYFCASSESGGITSEQYFGPGTRLTVT.

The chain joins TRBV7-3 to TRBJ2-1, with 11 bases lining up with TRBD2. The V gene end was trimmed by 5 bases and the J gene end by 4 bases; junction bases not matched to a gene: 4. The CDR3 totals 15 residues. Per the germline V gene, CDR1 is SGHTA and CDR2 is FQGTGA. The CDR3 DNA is TGTGCCAGCAGCCCTACTAGCGGGAGATACAATGAGCAGTTCTTC. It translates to CASSPTSGRYNEQFF.

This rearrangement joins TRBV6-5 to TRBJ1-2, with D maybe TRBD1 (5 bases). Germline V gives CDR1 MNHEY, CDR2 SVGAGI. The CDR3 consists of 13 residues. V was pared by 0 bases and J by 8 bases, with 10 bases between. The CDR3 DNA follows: TGTGCCAGCAGTTACTCGACAGAGCTAGGCTACACCTTC. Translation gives CASSYSTELGYTF.

CDR3 DNA sequence: TGTGCCAGCAAACAACAGGGAGCGAACACTGAAGCTTTCTTT. Its translation: CASKQQGANTEAFF. The J gene is TRBJ1-1, the V gene TRBV28; tentatively, D is TRBD1 (6 bases). The V end lost 7 bases, the J end lost 1 base, and 13 bases lay between the germline ends. CDR1 is MDHEN and CDR2 is SYDVKM in the germline V gene. The CDR3 has 14 residues. The complete variable domain, with remaining parts taken from reference TRBV28 and TRBJ1-1, reads DVKVTQSSRYLVKRTGEKVFLECVQDMDHENMFWYRQDPGLGLRLIYFSYDVKMKEKGDIPEGYSVSREKKERFSLILESASTNQTSMYLCASKQQGANTEAFFGQGTRLTVV.

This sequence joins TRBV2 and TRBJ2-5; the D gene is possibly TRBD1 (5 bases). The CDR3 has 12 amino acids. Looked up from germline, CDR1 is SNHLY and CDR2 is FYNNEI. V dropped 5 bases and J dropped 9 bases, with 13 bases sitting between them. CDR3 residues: CASSQGPEAQYF. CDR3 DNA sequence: TGTGCCAGCAGTCAGGGTCCCGAGGCCCAGTACTTC.

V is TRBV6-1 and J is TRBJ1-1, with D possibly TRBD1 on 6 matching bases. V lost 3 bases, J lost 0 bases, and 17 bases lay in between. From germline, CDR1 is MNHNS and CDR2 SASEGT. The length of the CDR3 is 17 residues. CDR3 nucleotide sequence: TGTGCCAGCAGTGATTGGGACAAGACGTATTTGAACACTGAAGCTTTCTTT. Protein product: CASSDWDKTYLNTEAFF.